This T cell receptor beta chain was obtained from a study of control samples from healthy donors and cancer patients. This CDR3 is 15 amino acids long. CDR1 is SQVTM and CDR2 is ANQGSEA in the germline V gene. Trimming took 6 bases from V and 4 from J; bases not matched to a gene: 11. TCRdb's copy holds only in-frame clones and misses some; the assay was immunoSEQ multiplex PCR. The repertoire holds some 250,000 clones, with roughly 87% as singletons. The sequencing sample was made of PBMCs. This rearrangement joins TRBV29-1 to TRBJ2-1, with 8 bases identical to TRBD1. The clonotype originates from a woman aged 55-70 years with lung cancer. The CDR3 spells CSVLVAGGSYNEQFF. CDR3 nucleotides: TGCAGCGTCCTAGTGGCAGGGGGCTCGTACAATGAGCAGTTCTTC.